Presented here are 3 T cell receptor beta chains from one specimen sequenced in a study of naive and memory T cell subsets. The beta constant-region primer was an equimolar mix of two oligonucleotides covering TRBC1 and TRBC2. The ligated cDNA underwent four PCR rounds using SP2 and nested alpha and beta constant-region primers. TCRdb re-derived calls from the UMI-ligation and nested PCR reads in MiXCR, one entry per CDR3 protein. The repertoire includes roughly 130,000 distinct CDR3 sequences, over 30% of them detected once, and 0.75% to 1% sits in the top ten. Specimen: central memory CD4+ T cells from blood. Source of these receptors: a human donor in good health.

This clonotype was seen a handful of times. The chain links TRBV27 to TRBJ2-7, with D perhaps matching TRBD1 (8 bases). Looked up from germline, CDR1 is MNHEY and CDR2 is SMNVEV (reference sequence). V dropped 2 bases and J dropped 6 bases, with 14 bases sitting between them. This CDR3 spans 14 amino acids. CDR3 coding DNA: TGTGCCAGCAGTTTACAGCGGGACAGGCGCGAGCAGTACTTC. It yields the protein CASSLQRDRREQYF.

The chain employs TRBV4-1 and TRBJ2-3; weak D call: TRBD1 (5 bases). CDR3 length: 15 amino acids. Germline V gives CDR1 MGHRA, CDR2 YSYEKL. Trimming took off 4 bases at V and 4 bases at J, with 15 bases between the two ends. In nucleotides, the CDR3 is TGCGCCAGCAGCCTTCCAGGGCAAAGGGCAGATACGCAGTATTTT. It codes for CASSLPGQRADTQYF.

This clonotype occurred once. The V gene is TRBV19, the J gene TRBJ1-5; TRBD1 is a possible D gene (5 bases). Looked up from germline, CDR1 is LNHDA and CDR2 is SQIVND (reference sequence). This CDR3 spans 14 amino acids. Trimming pared 6 bases from V and 0 bases from J, leaving 9 bases between. This CDR3 is CASSPQGSNQPQHF. CDR3 nucleotides: TGTGCCAGTAGCCCTCAGGGTAGCAATCAGCCCCAGCATTTT.